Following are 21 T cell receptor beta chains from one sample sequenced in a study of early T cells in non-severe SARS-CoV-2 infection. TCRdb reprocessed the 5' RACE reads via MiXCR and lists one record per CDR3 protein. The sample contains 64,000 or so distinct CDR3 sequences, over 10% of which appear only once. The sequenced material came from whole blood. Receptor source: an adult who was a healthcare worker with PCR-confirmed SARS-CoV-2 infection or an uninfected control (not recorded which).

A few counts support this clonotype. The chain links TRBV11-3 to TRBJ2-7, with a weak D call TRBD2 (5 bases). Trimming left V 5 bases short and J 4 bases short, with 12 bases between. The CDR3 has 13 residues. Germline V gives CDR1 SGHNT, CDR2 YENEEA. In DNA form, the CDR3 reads TGTGCCAGCAGCCTCAGGTCGGGGTACGAGCAGTACTTC. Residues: CASSLRSGYEQYF.

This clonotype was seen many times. The CDR3 coding sequence is TGTGCCAGCTCACCAGGGACAGGGGATCAGCCCCAGCATTTT. Translated: CASSPGTGDQPQHF. The rearrangement joins TRBV18 to TRBJ1-5, with 10 bases aligning to TRBD1. Germline V gene sequence: CDR1 KGHSH, CDR2 LQKENI. V shed 2 bases, J shed 5 bases, and the junction held 0 bases outside the gene matches. This CDR3 is built from 14 residues.

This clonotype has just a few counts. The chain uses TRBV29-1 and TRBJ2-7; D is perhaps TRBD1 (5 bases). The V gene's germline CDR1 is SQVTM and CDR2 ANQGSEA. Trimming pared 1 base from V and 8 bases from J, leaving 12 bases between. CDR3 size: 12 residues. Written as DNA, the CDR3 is TGCAGCGTTGAAGTCCCCAGGGTACAGCAGTACTTC. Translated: CSVEVPRVQQYF.

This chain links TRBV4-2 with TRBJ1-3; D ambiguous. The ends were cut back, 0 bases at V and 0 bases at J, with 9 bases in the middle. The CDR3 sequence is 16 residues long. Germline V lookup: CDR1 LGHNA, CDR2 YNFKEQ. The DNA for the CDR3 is TGTGCCAGCAGCCAAGAACGCCGGAGCTCTGGAAACACCATATATTTT. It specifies CASSQERRSSGNTIYF.

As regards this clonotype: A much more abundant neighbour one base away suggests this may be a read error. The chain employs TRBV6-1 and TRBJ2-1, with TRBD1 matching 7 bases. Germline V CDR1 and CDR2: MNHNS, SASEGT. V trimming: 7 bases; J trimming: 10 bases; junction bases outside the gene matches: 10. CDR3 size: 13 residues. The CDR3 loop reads CASKSYSGGEQFF. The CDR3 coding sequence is TGTGCCAGCAAGAGTTACTCAGGGGGAGAGCAGTTCTTC.

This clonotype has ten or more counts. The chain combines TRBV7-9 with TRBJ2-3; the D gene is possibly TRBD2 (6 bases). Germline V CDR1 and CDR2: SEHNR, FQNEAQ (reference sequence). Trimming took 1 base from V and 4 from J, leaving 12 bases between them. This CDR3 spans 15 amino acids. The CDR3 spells CASSLGVASADTQYF. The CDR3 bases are TGTGCCAGCAGCTTAGGAGTAGCTAGCGCAGATACGCAGTATTTT.

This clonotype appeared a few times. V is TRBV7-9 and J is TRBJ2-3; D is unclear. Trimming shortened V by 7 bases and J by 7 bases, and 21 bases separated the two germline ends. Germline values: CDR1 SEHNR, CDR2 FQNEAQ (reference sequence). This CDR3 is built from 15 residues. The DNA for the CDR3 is TGTGCCAGCACCCCCGTAGGACCCTTGAAGTATACGCAGTATTTT. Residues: CASTPVGPLKYTQYF.

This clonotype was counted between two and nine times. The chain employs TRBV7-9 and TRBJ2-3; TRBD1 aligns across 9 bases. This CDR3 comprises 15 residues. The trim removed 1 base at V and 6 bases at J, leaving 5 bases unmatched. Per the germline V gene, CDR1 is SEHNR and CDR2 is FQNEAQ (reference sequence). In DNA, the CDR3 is TGTGCCAGCAGCTTAGGGGACAGGGCGGCGGATACGCAGTATTTT. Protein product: CASSLGDRAADTQYF.

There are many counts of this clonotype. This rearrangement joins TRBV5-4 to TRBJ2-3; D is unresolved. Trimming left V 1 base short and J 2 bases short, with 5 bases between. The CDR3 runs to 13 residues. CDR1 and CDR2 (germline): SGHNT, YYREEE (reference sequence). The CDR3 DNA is TGTGCCAGCAGCTTGCAGTACACAGATACGCAGTATTTT. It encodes CASSLQYTDTQYF.

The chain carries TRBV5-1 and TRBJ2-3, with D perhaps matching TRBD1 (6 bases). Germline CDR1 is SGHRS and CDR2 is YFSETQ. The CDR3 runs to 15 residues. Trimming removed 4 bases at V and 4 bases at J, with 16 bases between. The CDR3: CASSPSGTWADTQYF. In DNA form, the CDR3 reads TGCGCCAGCAGCCCTTCCGGGACATGGGCAGATACGCAGTATTTT.

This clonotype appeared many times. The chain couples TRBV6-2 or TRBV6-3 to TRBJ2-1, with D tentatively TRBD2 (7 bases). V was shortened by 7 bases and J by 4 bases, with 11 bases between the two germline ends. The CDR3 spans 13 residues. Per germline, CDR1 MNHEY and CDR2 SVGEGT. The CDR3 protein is CASTKGGYNEQFF. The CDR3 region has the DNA TGTGCCAGCACAAAGGGGGGGTACAATGAGCAGTTCTTC.

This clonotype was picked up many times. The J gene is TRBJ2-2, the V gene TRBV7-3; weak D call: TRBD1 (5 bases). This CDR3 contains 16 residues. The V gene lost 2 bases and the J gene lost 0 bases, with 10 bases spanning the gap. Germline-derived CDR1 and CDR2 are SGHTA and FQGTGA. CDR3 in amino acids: CASSLQGLTNTGELFF. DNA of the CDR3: TGTGCCAGCAGCTTACAGGGCCTCACGAACACCGGGGAGCTGTTTTTT.

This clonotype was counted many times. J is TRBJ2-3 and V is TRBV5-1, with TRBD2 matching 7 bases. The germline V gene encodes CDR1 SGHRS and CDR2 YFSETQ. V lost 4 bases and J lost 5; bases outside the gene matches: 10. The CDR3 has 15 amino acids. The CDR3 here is CASSQGLGVQDTQYF. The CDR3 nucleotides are TGCGCCAGCAGCCAAGGACTAGGGGTGCAAGATACGCAGTATTTT. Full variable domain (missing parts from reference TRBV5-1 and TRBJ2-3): KAGVTQTPRYLIKTRGQQVTLSCSPISGHRSVSWYQQTPGQGLQFLFEYFSETQRNKGNFPGRFSGRQFSNSRSEMNVSTLELGDSALYLCASSQGLGVQDTQYFGPGTRLTVL.

CDR3 coding DNA: TGCGCCAGCAGCTTGCTCCGGGGGGGCCCCGGCGGGGAGCTGTTTTTT. It yields the protein CASSLLRGGPGGELFF. The chain carries TRBV5-1 and TRBJ2-2; 8 positions agree with TRBD2. The V gene's germline CDR1 is SGHRS and CDR2 YFSETQ. This CDR3 has 16 residues. V gave up 1 base and J gave up 7 bases; unmatched junction bases: 9.

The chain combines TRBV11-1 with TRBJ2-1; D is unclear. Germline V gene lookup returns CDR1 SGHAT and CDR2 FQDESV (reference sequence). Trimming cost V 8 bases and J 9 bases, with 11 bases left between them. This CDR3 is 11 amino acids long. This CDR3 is CASSGRVEQFF. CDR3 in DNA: TGTGCCAGCTCTGGCCGGGTTGAGCAGTTCTTC.

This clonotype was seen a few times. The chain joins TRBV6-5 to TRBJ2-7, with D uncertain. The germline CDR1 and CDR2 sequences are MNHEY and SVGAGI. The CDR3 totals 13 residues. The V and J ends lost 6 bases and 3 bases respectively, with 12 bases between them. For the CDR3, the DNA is TGTGCCAGCAGAGGTAACGGGTTCTACGAGCAGTACTTC. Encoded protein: CASRGNGFYEQYF.

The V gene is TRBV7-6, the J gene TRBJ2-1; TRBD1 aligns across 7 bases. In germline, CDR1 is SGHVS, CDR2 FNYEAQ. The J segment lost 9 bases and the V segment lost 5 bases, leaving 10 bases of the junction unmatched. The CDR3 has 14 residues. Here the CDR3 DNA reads TGTGCCAGCAGCGATGTCCGGGCAGGGGGTGAGCAGTTCTTC. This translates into CASSDVRAGGEQFF.

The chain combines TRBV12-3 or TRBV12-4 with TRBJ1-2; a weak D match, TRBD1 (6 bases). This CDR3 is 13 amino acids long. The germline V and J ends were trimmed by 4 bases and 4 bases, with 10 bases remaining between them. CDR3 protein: CASSSQGAYGYTF. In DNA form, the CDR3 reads TGTGCCAGCAGTTCACAGGGAGCCTATGGCTACACCTTC.

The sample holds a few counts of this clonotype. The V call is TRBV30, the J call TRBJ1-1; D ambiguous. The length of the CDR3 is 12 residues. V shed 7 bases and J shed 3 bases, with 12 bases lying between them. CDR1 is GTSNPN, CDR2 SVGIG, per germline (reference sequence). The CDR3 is CAFSPSDTEAFF. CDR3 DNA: TGTGCCTTCTCCCCGTCCGACACTGAAGCTTTCTTT.

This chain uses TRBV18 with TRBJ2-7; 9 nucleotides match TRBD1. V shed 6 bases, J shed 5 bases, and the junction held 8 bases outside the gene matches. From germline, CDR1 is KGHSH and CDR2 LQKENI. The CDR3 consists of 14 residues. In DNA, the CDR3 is TGTGCCAGCTCGCCGGGACAGGGTGCTGACGAGCAGTACTTC. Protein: CASSPGQGADEQYF.

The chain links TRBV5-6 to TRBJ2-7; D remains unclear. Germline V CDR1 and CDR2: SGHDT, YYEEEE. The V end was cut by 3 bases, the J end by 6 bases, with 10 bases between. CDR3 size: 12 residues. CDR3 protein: CASSYVTAEQYF. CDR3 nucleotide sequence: TGTGCCAGCAGCTACGTTACCGCCGAGCAGTACTTC.